Below are 4 T cell receptor beta chains sequenced from a single sample in a study of T cells after yellow fever vaccination. TCRdb called the 5' RACE reads again in MiXCR, with one record for every CDR3 protein. The table records fewer than 450,000 distinct CDR3 sequences, 3% to 4.5% of them present only once. The material was PBMCs, obtained 5 days after the yellow fever booster vaccination. The receptors shown here come from a man aged 18-30 years who received the YFV17D yellow fever vaccine.

Points on this clonotype: One end of the junction varies from germline; a read error may be responsible. The chain is built from TRBV11-3 and TRBJ1-2; 8 bases are a match to TRBD1. The CDR3 runs 16 residues. Germline V gives CDR1 SGHNT, CDR2 YENEEA. The chain's CDR3 is CASSSGQGGPYYVYTF. CDR3 bases: TGTGCCAGCAGCTCCGGACAGGGCGGGCCCTATTATGTCTACACCTTC.

This clonotype was seen only a few times. The chain carries TRBV20-1 and TRBJ2-5, with D perhaps assigned TRBD1 or TRBD2 (7 bases each). Trimming pared 5 bases from V and 5 bases from J, leaving 18 bases between. This CDR3 has 14 residues. Germline lookup yields CDR1 DFQATT and CDR2 SNEGSKA (reference sequence). This chain's CDR3 is CSALGEGAWETQYF. CDR3 DNA: TGCAGTGCTCTGGGGGAGGGGGCCTGGGAGACCCAGTACTTC.

This sequence joins TRBV12-3 or TRBV12-4 and TRBJ2-5; 8 bases are a match to TRBD1. The J segment lost 7 bases and the V segment lost 6 bases, leaving 7 bases of the junction unmatched. The CDR3 loop spans 13 amino acids. The CDR3 is CASSGQGPGTQYF. CDR3 nucleotide sequence: TGTGCCAGCAGCGGACAGGGCCCTGGGACCCAGTACTTC.

The chain joins TRBV30 to TRBJ2-7, with 9 nucleotides matching TRBD1. CDR1 GTSNPN and CDR2 SVGIG come from the germline V gene (reference sequence). J gave up 0 bases and V 4 bases, and 4 bases lay outside the gene matches. This CDR3 contains 14 residues. The DNA for the CDR3 is TGTGCCTGGATGGGACAGGGTAGCTCCTACGAGCAGTACTTC. Its translation is CAWMGQGSSYEQYF.